These T cell receptor beta chains were read from a single sample in a study of HIV-infected patients and healthy controls. One entry per CDR3 protein, called by TCRdb with MiXCR from the 5' RACE reads. The top ten hold just under 20% of the sample, which has thousands of distinct CDR3 sequences, under 9.5% seen once. Source: blood, taken before antiretroviral therapy. The receptors stem from an adult with HIV infection. CDR3s include the opening cysteine and the closing phenylalanine or tryptophan. The order of the fields is V gene, D gene, clone size, J gene, CDR3 protein, CDR3 DNA. D genes are given only for firm matches. Part of the rows lack a size; the others show once, few, many or a class for expanded clones.

v_gene: TRBV7-9; d_gene: .; abundance: medium-sized; j_gene: TRBJ2-5; CDR3aa: CATTRSGEETQYF; CDR3nt: TGTGCAACTACGCGGTCGGGAGAAGAGACCCAGTACTTC
v_gene: TRBV5-1; d_gene: TRBD1; abundance: medium-sized; j_gene: TRBJ2-7; CDR3aa: CASSIGQGATYEQYF; CDR3nt: TGCGCCAGCAGTATTGGACAGGGGGCAACATACGAGCAGTACTTC
v_gene: TRBV15; d_gene: .; abundance: many; j_gene: TRBJ2-2; CDR3aa: CATSRDTRELFF; CDR3nt: TGTGCCACCAGCAGAGATACCCGGGAGCTGTTTTTT
v_gene: TRBV19; d_gene: .; abundance: medium-sized; j_gene: TRBJ2-3; CDR3aa: CATGTQWGDTQYF; CDR3nt: TGTGCCACCGGGACGCAATGGGGAGATACGCAGTATTTT
v_gene: TRBV20-1; d_gene: TRBD1; abundance: many; j_gene: TRBJ1-2; CDR3aa: CSAGVNPGTGNYGYTF; CDR3nt: TGCAGTGCTGGAGTAAACCCCGGGACAGGGAACTATGGCTACACCTTC
v_gene: TRBV30; d_gene: .; abundance: .; j_gene: TRBJ1-3; CDR3aa: CAWGNAGTRPGNTIYF; CDR3nt: TGTGCCTGGGGTAACGCCGGGACACGACCTGGAAACACCATATATTTT
v_gene: TRBV3-1; d_gene: TRBD2; abundance: .; j_gene: TRBJ2-3; CDR3aa: CASSLTGGGTDTQYF; CDR3nt: TGTGCCAGCAGCCTTACTGGGGGGGGGACAGATACGCAGTATTTT
v_gene: TRBV27; d_gene: .; abundance: many; j_gene: TRBJ2-5; CDR3aa: CASSPGGRGETQYF; CDR3nt: TGTGCCAGCAGTCCAGGGGGGAGAGGGGAGACCCAGTACTTC
v_gene: TRBV27; d_gene: TRBD2; abundance: many; j_gene: TRBJ2-1; CDR3aa: CASSAGGPNEQFF; CDR3nt: TGTGCCAGCAGTGCGGGAGGGCCTAATGAGCAGTTCTTC
v_gene: TRBV9; d_gene: .; abundance: .; j_gene: TRBJ2-4; CDR3aa: CASSVRAEGAKNIQYF; CDR3nt: TGTGCCAGCAGCGTAAGGGCGGAGGGGGCCAAAAACATTCAGTACTTC
v_gene: TRBV6-2/TRBV6-3; d_gene: .; abundance: medium-sized; j_gene: TRBJ2-3; CDR3aa: CASRPGERHTDTQYF; CDR3nt: TGTGCCAGCAGGCCGGGAGAAAGACACACAGATACGCAGTATTTT
v_gene: TRBV21-1; d_gene: .; abundance: many; j_gene: TRBJ2-3; CDR3aa: CASSPNAAEYTDTQYF; CDR3nt: TGTGCCAGCAGCCCGAACGCAGCGGAATACACAGATACGCAGTATTTT
v_gene: TRBV10-3; d_gene: TRBD1; abundance: medium-sized; j_gene: TRBJ2-2; CDR3aa: CAIRLDAPGGVGTGELFF; CDR3nt: TGTGCCATTAGACTGGACGCCCCAGGGGGCGTGGGGACCGGGGAGCTGTTTTTT
v_gene: TRBV7-2; d_gene: TRBD1; abundance: many; j_gene: TRBJ2-3; CDR3aa: CASSLRGTGKNTDTQYF; CDR3nt: TGTGCCAGCAGCTTAAGGGGGACAGGGAAGAACACAGATACGCAGTATTTT
v_gene: TRBV2; d_gene: TRBD2; abundance: many; j_gene: TRBJ2-3; CDR3aa: CASSEWGGPTDTQYF; CDR3nt: TGTGCCAGCAGTGAATGGGGAGGGCCAACAGATACGCAGTATTTT
v_gene: TRBV14; d_gene: TRBD2; abundance: medium-sized; j_gene: TRBJ2-7; CDR3aa: CASSRRLAGYGAIDEQYF; CDR3nt: TGTGCCAGCAGCCGACGGCTAGCGGGATACGGGGCGATTGACGAGCAGTACTTC
v_gene: TRBV20-1; d_gene: .; abundance: many; j_gene: TRBJ2-1; CDR3aa: CSAREGPTDNEQFF; CDR3nt: TGCAGTGCTAGAGAGGGACCAACTGACAATGAGCAGTTCTTC
v_gene: TRBV19; d_gene: .; abundance: many; j_gene: TRBJ2-6; CDR3aa: CASSITRTSSGANVLTF; CDR3nt: TGTGCCAGTAGTATCACCAGGACATCCTCTGGGGCCAACGTCCTGACTTTC
v_gene: TRBV20-1; d_gene: TRBD1; abundance: medium-sized; j_gene: TRBJ1-5; CDR3aa: CSARDREGQPQHF; CDR3nt: TGCAGTGCTAGGGACAGGGAGGGCCAGCCCCAGCATTTT
v_gene: TRBV18; d_gene: TRBD1; abundance: many; j_gene: TRBJ1-1; CDR3aa: CASSPRSGQGAEAFF; CDR3nt: TGTGCCAGCTCACCCAGATCGGGACAGGGGGCTGAAGCTTTCTTT
v_gene: TRBV5-1; d_gene: .; abundance: medium-sized; j_gene: TRBJ2-5; CDR3aa: CASSLEGRETQYF; CDR3nt: TGCGCCAGCAGCTTGGAAGGGCGCGAGACCCAGTACTTC
v_gene: TRBV5-1; d_gene: TRBD2; abundance: .; j_gene: TRBJ2-3; CDR3aa: CASSLAVAGGDGDTQYF; CDR3nt: TGCGCCAGCAGCTTGGCAGTAGCGGGGGGAGATGGAGATACGCAGTATTTT
v_gene: TRBV10-3; d_gene: .; abundance: many; j_gene: TRBJ2-1; CDR3aa: CAIKASSEQFF; CDR3nt: TGTGCCATCAAGGCTTCTAGTGAGCAGTTCTTC
v_gene: TRBV20-1; d_gene: TRBD1; abundance: few; j_gene: TRBJ1-5; CDR3aa: CSARGTGGSQPQHF; CDR3nt: TGCAGTGCTAGGGGGACAGGGGGTAGTCAGCCCCAGCATTTT
v_gene: TRBV7-9; d_gene: TRBD1; abundance: .; j_gene: TRBJ1-1; CDR3aa: CASKTGPEAFF; CDR3nt: TGTGCCAGCAAGACAGGGCCTGAAGCTTTCTTT
v_gene: TRBV5-6; d_gene: .; abundance: large; j_gene: TRBJ2-7; CDR3aa: CASSLGYEQYF; CDR3nt: TGTGCCAGCAGCTTGGGCTACGAGCAGTACTTC
v_gene: TRBV5-5; d_gene: .; abundance: medium-sized; j_gene: TRBJ2-3; CDR3aa: CASSLFRGTDTQYF; CDR3nt: TGTGCCAGCAGCTTGTTCCGGGGCACAGATACGCAGTATTTT
v_gene: TRBV2; d_gene: .; abundance: .; j_gene: TRBJ1-5; CDR3aa: CASRGTHGGQPQHF; CDR3nt: TGTGCCAGCAGGGGAACCCACGGTGGTCAGCCCCAGCATTTT
v_gene: TRBV11-2; d_gene: TRBD1; abundance: medium-sized; j_gene: TRBJ2-3; CDR3aa: CASSLYTGGSDTQYF; CDR3nt: TGTGCCAGCAGCTTATATACAGGGGGCTCAGATACGCAGTATTTT
v_gene: TRBV7-9; d_gene: TRBD1; abundance: medium-sized; j_gene: TRBJ2-1; CDR3aa: CASSPQGQGAEEQFF; CDR3nt: TGTGCCAGCAGCCCCCAAGGACAGGGGGCTGAAGAGCAGTTCTTC
v_gene: TRBV18; d_gene: .; abundance: medium-sized; j_gene: TRBJ2-1; CDR3aa: CASSPEGNSYNEQFF; CDR3nt: TGTGCCAGCTCACCAGAGGGTAACTCCTACAATGAGCAGTTCTTC
v_gene: TRBV7-9; d_gene: .; abundance: few; j_gene: TRBJ2-3; CDR3aa: CASSPPSVGSTDTQYF; CDR3nt: TGTGCCAGCAGCCCCCCTTCGGTCGGAAGCACAGATACGCAGTATTTT
v_gene: TRBV12-5; d_gene: .; abundance: many; j_gene: TRBJ1-1; CDR3aa: CASGLTIDEAFF; CDR3nt: TGTGCTAGTGGTTTGACGATTGATGAAGCTTTCTTT
v_gene: TRBV20-1; d_gene: .; abundance: many; j_gene: TRBJ2-2; CDR3aa: CSARDLPRNTGELFF; CDR3nt: TGCAGTGCTAGAGATTTACCCAGGAACACCGGGGAGCTGTTTTTT
v_gene: TRBV20-1; d_gene: .; abundance: .; j_gene: TRBJ2-2; CDR3aa: CSAKEGGANTGELFF; CDR3nt: TGCAGTGCTAAGGAGGGGGGAGCGAACACCGGGGAGCTGTTTTTT
v_gene: TRBV13; d_gene: TRBD2; abundance: many; j_gene: TRBJ2-3; CDR3aa: CASSLGRLAVITDTQYF; CDR3nt: TGTGCCAGCAGCTTAGGAAGACTAGCGGTGATCACAGATACGCAGTATTTT
v_gene: TRBV21-1; d_gene: .; abundance: few; j_gene: TRBJ2-3; CDR3aa: CASSKGTGLASTDTQYF; CDR3nt: TGTGCCAGCAGCAAAGGGACGGGACTAGCAAGCACAGATACGCAGTATTTT
v_gene: TRBV30; d_gene: TRBD2; abundance: many; j_gene: TRBJ2-2; CDR3aa: CAWSVTRGLAGAVGELFF; CDR3nt: TGTGCCTGGAGTGTTACAAGAGGACTAGCGGGAGCGGTCGGGGAGCTGTTTTTT
v_gene: TRBV20-1; d_gene: .; abundance: medium-sized; j_gene: TRBJ2-7; CDR3aa: CSAMEGGSPYEQYF; CDR3nt: TGCAGTGCTATGGAGGGGGGTTCCCCTTACGAGCAGTACTTC
v_gene: TRBV28; d_gene: .; abundance: medium-sized; j_gene: TRBJ2-1; CDR3aa: CASRIGPLEHNEQFF; CDR3nt: TGTGCCAGCAGAATCGGGCCTCTTGAGCACAATGAGCAGTTCTTC
v_gene: TRBV7-9; d_gene: TRBD1; abundance: .; j_gene: TRBJ1-1; CDR3aa: CASSPRDRGGASNTEAFF; CDR3nt: TGTGCCAGCAGCCCAAGAGACAGGGGGGGGGCCTCGAACACTGAAGCTTTCTTT
v_gene: TRBV5-1; d_gene: TRBD1; abundance: many; j_gene: TRBJ2-5; CDR3aa: CASSYTGEKEETQYF; CDR3nt: TGCGCCAGCAGCTACACAGGGGAAAAAGAAGAGACCCAGTACTTC
v_gene: TRBV6-6; d_gene: .; abundance: many; j_gene: TRBJ1-4; CDR3aa: CASSSTGTTNEKLFF; CDR3nt: TGTGCCAGCAGCTCTACAGGGACAACTAATGAAAAACTGTTTTTT
v_gene: TRBV7-9; d_gene: TRBD2; abundance: medium-sized; j_gene: TRBJ2-1; CDR3aa: CASSPPSAGGANEQFF; CDR3nt: TGTGCCAGCAGCCCCCCTTCTGCCGGGGGGGCAAATGAGCAGTTCTTC
v_gene: TRBV10-3; d_gene: .; abundance: few; j_gene: TRBJ1-4; CDR3aa: CAISEAGNEKLFF; CDR3nt: TGTGCCATCAGTGAGGCGGGGAATGAAAAACTGTTTTTT
v_gene: TRBV24-1; d_gene: TRBD1; abundance: medium-sized; j_gene: TRBJ2-1; CDR3aa: CATCSGTGGHEQFF; CDR3nt: TGTGCCACCTGTTCCGGGACAGGGGGGCATGAGCAGTTCTTC
v_gene: TRBV20-1; d_gene: .; abundance: once; j_gene: TRBJ2-1; CDR3aa: CSAPTPTDYNEQFF; CDR3nt: TGCAGTGCTCCCACGCCGACAGATTACAATGAGCAGTTCTTC
v_gene: TRBV6-6; d_gene: .; abundance: many; j_gene: TRBJ2-1; CDR3aa: CASSKVLSSSYNEQFF; CDR3nt: TGTGCCAGCAGTAAGGTACTTAGCAGCTCCTACAATGAGCAGTTCTTC
v_gene: TRBV6-1; d_gene: .; abundance: .; j_gene: TRBJ2-2; CDR3aa: CASSGQFPRGELFF; CDR3nt: TGTGCCAGCAGTGGGCAGTTCCCACGAGGGGAGCTGTTTTTT
v_gene: TRBV6-6; d_gene: .; abundance: .; j_gene: TRBJ2-5; CDR3aa: CASSYRGRGETQYF; CDR3nt: TGTGCCAGCAGTTACCGCGGCAGGGGAGAGACCCAGTACTTC
v_gene: TRBV29-1; d_gene: TRBD1; abundance: many; j_gene: TRBJ1-1; CDR3aa: CSVEDRGAGTGYTEAFF; CDR3nt: TGCAGCGTTGAAGACCGGGGGGCCGGGACAGGGTACACTGAAGCTTTCTTT
v_gene: TRBV6-1; d_gene: .; abundance: .; j_gene: TRBJ1-6; CDR3aa: CASTGQYNSPLHF; CDR3nt: TGTGCCAGCACCGGACAGTATAATTCACCCCTCCACTTT
v_gene: TRBV28; d_gene: TRBD1; abundance: few; j_gene: TRBJ1-6; CDR3aa: CASSEQGSRGPGPLHF; CDR3nt: TGTGCCAGCAGTGAACAGGGGAGTCGAGGGCCGGGGCCCCTCCACTTT
v_gene: TRBV19; d_gene: .; abundance: many; j_gene: TRBJ1-1; CDR3aa: CASSPQANTEAFF; CDR3nt: TGTGCCAGTAGTCCCCAGGCAAACACTGAAGCTTTCTTT
v_gene: TRBV12-3/TRBV12-4; d_gene: .; abundance: medium-sized; j_gene: TRBJ1-5; CDR3aa: CASSLYSRGLLSSNQPQHF; CDR3nt: TGTGCCAGCAGTTTGTATTCTCGGGGACTTCTTTCTAGCAATCAGCCCCAGCATTTT